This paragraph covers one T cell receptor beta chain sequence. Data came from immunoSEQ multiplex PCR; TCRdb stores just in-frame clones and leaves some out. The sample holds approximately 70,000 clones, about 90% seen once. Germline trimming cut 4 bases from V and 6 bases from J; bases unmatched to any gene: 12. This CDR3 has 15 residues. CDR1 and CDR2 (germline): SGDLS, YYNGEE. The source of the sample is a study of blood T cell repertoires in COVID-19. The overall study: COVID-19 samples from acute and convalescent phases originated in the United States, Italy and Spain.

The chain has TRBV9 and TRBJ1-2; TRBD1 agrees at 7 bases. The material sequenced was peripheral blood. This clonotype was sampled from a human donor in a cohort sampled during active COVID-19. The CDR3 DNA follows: TGTGCCAGCAGCCCGCCGCAGGGGCAGGGGGATGGCTACACCTTC. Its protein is CASSPPQGQGDGYTF.